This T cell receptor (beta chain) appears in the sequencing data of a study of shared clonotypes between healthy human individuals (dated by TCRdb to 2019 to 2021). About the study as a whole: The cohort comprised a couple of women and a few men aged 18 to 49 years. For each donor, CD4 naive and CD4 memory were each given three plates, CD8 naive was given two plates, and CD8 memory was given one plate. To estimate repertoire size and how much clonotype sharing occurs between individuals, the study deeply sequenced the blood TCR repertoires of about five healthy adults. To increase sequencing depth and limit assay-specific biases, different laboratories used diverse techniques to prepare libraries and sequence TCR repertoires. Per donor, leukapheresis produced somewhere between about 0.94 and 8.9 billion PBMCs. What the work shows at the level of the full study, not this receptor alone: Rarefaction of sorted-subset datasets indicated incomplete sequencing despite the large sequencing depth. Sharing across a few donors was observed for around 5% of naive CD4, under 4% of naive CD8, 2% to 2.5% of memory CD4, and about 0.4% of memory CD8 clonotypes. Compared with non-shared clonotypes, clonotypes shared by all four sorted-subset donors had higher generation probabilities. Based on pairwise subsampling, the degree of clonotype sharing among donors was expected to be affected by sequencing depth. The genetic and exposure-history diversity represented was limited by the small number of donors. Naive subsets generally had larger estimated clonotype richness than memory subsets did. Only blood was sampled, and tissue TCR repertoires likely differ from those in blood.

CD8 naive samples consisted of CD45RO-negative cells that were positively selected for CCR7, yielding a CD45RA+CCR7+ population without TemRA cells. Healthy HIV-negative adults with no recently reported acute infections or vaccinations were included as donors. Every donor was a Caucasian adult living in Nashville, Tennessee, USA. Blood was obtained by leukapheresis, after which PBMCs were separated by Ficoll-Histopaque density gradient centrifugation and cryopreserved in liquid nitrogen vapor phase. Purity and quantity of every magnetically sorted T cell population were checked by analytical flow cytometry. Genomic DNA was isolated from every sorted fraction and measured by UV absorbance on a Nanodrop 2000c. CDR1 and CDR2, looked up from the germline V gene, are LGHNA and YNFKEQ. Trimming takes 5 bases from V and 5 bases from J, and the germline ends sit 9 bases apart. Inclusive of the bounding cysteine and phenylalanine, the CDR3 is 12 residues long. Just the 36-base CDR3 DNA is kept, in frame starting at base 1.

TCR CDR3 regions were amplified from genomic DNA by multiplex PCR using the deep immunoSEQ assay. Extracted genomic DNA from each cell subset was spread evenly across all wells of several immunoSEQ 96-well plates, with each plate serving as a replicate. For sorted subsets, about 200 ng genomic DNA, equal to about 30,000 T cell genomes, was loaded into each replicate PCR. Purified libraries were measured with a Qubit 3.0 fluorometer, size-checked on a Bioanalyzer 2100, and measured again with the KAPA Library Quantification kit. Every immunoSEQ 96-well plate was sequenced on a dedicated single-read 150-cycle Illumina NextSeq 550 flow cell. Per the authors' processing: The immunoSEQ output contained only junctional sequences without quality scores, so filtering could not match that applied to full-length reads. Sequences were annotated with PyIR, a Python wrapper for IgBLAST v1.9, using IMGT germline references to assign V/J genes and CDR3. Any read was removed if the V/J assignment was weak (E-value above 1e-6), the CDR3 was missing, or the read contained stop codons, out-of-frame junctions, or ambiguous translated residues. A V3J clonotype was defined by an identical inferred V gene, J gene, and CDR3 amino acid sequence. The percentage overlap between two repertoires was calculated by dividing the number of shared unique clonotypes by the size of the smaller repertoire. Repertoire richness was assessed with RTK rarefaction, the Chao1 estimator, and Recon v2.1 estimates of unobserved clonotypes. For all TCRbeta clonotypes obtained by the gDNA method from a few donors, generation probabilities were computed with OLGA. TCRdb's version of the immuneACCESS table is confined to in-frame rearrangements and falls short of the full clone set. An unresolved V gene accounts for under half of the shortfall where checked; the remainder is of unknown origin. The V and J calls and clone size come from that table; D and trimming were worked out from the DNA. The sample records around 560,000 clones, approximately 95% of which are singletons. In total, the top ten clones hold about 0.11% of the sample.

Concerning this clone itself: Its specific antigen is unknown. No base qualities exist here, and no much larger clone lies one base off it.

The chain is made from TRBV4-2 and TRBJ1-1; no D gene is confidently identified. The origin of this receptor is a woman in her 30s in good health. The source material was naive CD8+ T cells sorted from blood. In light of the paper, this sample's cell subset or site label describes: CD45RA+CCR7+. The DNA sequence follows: TGTGCCAGCAGCTTAGCGGAGACTGAAGCTTTCTTT. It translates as CASSLAETEAFF.